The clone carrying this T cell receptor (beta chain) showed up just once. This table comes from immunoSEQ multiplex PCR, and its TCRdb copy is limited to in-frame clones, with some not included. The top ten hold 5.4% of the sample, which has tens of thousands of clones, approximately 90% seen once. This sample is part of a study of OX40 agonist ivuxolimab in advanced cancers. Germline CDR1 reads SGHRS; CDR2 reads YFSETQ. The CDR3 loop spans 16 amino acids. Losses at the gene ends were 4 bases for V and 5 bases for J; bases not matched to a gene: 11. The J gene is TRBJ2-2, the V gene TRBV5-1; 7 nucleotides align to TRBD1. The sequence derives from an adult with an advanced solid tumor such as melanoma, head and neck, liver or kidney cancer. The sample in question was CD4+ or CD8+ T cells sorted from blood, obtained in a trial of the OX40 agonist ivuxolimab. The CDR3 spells CASSITGAPITGELFF. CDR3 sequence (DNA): TGCGCCAGCAGCATTACAGGGGCCCCAATTACCGGGGAGCTGTTTTTT.